A single sample is the source of the 21 T cell receptor beta chains below, sequenced in a study of blood T cell repertoires in COVID-19. Assay: immunoSEQ multiplex PCR; the TCRdb copy retains only in-frame clones and omits some. The table includes approximately 350,000 clones, approximately 90% detected once. The sequencing input was PBMCs or T cells enriched from blood (not recorded which). Source of these receptors: a young man who had recovered from COVID-19.

V usage is TRBV12-3 or TRBV12-4 and J usage is TRBJ2-5; tentatively, D is TRBD1 (5 bases). V was trimmed by 7 bases and J by 5 bases, leaving 14 bases between them. The CDR3 is 13 residues long. CDR3 nucleotides: TGTGCCAGCACCATCCAGGGCCTCGAGACCCAGTACTTC. This translates into CASTIQGLETQYF.

This chain links TRBV7-9 with TRBJ2-3; the match to TRBD1 covers 7 bases. This CDR3 is built from 17 residues. Unmatched junction bases numbered 14, after V lost 5 bases and J lost 3 bases. Germline V CDR1 and CDR2: SEHNR, FQNEAQ (reference sequence). CDR3 region: CASSPAPGQPRTDTQYF. As DNA, the CDR3 is TGTGCCAGCAGCCCGGCCCCGGGACAGCCAAGAACAGATACGCAGTATTTT.

The V and J genes are TRBV4-3 and TRBJ2-1, with TRBD2 identical over 11 bases. Germline lookup yields CDR1 LGHNA and CDR2 YSLEER. The V gene end was trimmed by 4 bases and the J gene end by 2 bases; junction bases not matched to a gene: 13. The CDR3 is 19 residues long. The CDR3 coding sequence is TGCGCCAGCAGCCGCCATACTAGCGGGAGTCCGGTCGCCTACAATGAGCAGTTCTTC. Residues: CASSRHTSGSPVAYNEQFF.

In its sample, this clone was seen once. The chain uses TRBV13 and TRBJ1-2, with no clear D. The V end was cut by 1 base, the J end by 8 bases, with 14 bases between. This CDR3 region has 14 residues. Germline CDR1 reads PRHDT; CDR2 reads FYEKMQ (reference sequence). CDR3 DNA: TGTGCCAGCAGCTTAGTTATCCCGAACGGGGGCTACACCTTC. This codes for CASSLVIPNGGYTF. Supplemented by reference TRBV13 and TRBJ1-2, the full variable domain reads AAGVIQSPRHLIKEKRETATLKCYPIPRHDTVYWYQQGPGQDPQFLISFYEKMQSDKGSIPDRFSAQQFSDYHSELNMSSLELGDSALYFCASSLVIPNGGYTFGSGTRLTVV.

This chain uses TRBV2 with TRBJ1-5; D gene unclear. Between the trimmed V and J ends, which lost 3 bases and 0 bases, there was a span of 9 bases. The CDR3 contains 15 residues. Germline CDR1 is SNHLY and CDR2 is FYNNEI. In DNA, the CDR3 is TGTGCCAGCAGTGATATACGGTATAGCAATCAGCCCCAGCATTTT. Its protein is CASSDIRYSNQPQHF.

The chain recombines TRBV5-5 with TRBJ2-1; no reliable D call. The CDR3 has 15 amino acids. Trimming stripped 2 bases from V and 0 bases from J, with 9 bases between. CDR1 is SGHKS, CDR2 YYEKEE, per germline (reference sequence). This chain's CDR3 is CASSFLPDSYNEQFF. CDR3 in DNA: TGTGCCAGCAGCTTTTTGCCAGACTCCTACAATGAGCAGTTCTTC.

The chain carries TRBV28 and TRBJ2-2, with D uncertain. In germline, CDR1 is MDHEN, CDR2 SYDVKM. This CDR3 has 13 amino acids. V was shortened by 6 bases and J by 3 bases, with 8 bases between the two germline ends. The CDR3 bases are TGTGCCAGCAGAGAGACATACACCGGGGAGCTGTTTTTT. This codes for CASRETYTGELFF. Using reference TRBV28 and TRBJ2-2 for the parts outside the CDR3, the full variable domain is DVKVTQSSRYLVKRTGEKVFLECVQDMDHENMFWYRQDPGLGLRLIYFSYDVKMKEKGDIPEGYSVSREKKERFSLILESASTNQTSMYLCASRETYTGELFFGEGSRLTVL.

This chain uses TRBV10-2 with TRBJ1-2, with unresolved D. This CDR3 is 20 amino acids long. Germline CDR1 is WSHSY and CDR2 is SAAADI. The ends were cut back, 0 bases at V and 8 bases at J, with 31 bases in the middle. The CDR3 DNA is TGCGCCAGCAGTGAGTCGGAATTAGGAACGCCAAATAGCATATTTTACGGCTACACCTTC. Its translation: CASSESELGTPNSIFYGYTF.

The J gene is TRBJ1-2, the V gene TRBV12-3 or TRBV12-4, with TRBD1 identical over 8 bases. Trimming at V came to 5 bases and at J to 8 bases, leaving 7 bases not matched to a gene. CDR3 length: 13 residues. The CDR3 sequence: CASSPQGDGGYTF. Here the CDR3 DNA reads TGTGCCAGCAGTCCACAGGGGGACGGCGGCTACACCTTC.

The V and J genes are TRBV9 and TRBJ2-7; the D is unclear. V lost 3 bases, J lost 3 bases, and 13 bases lay in between. Per the germline V gene, CDR1 is SGDLS and CDR2 is YYNGEE. CDR3 length: 14 amino acids. CDR3 residues: CASSGPGPFYEQYF. The CDR3 DNA follows: TGTGCCAGCAGCGGCCCGGGTCCTTTCTACGAGCAGTACTTC.

The V call is TRBV6-5, the J call TRBJ2-1, with TRBD2 identical over 9 bases. From germline, CDR1 is MNHEY and CDR2 SVGAGI. This CDR3 is built from 13 residues. V trimming: 6 bases; J trimming: 9 bases; junction bases outside the gene matches: 6. CDR3 in amino acids: CASRGTSPTEQFF. The CDR3 DNA reads as TGTGCCAGCAGGGGGACTAGCCCGACTGAGCAGTTCTTC.

This chain joins TRBV19 and TRBJ2-3; TRBD2 matches at 8 bases. The J segment lost 6 bases and the V segment lost 3 bases, leaving 8 bases of the junction unmatched. Germline V gene data show CDR1 as LNHDA and CDR2 as SQIVND (reference sequence). The CDR3 is made up of 15 amino acids. The CDR3 DNA sequence: TGTGCCAGTAGTATCTTTGCGGGAGGAGGTGATACGCAGTATTTT. This gives the protein CASSIFAGGGDTQYF. The full variable domain, with the rest looked up from reference TRBV19 and TRBJ2-3, is DGGITQSPKYLFRKEGQNVTLSCEQNLNHDAMYWYRQDPGQGLRLIYYSQIVNDFQKGDIAEGYSVSREKKESFPLTVTSAQKNPTAFYLCASSIFAGGGDTQYFGPGTRLTVL.

The rearrangement uses TRBV2 and TRBJ1-1; D gene ambiguous. Trimming took 5 bases from V and 1 from J, leaving 14 bases between them. The CDR3 consists of 15 residues. CDR1 SNHLY and CDR2 FYNNEI come from the germline V gene. The CDR3 sequence is CASSLRTAGNTEAFF. The CDR3 nucleotides read TGTGCCAGCAGTTTAAGGACGGCGGGGAACACTGAAGCTTTCTTT.

This rearrangement joins TRBV7-3 to TRBJ2-7; 10 nucleotides match TRBD1. The germline CDR1 and CDR2 sequences are SGHTA and FQGTGA. The CDR3 has 13 amino acids. J lost 3 bases, V lost 5 bases, and 1 base had no gene match. The CDR3 DNA reads TGTGCCAGCAGCCGGACAGGGGGCTACGAGCAGTACTTC. It codes for CASSRTGGYEQYF.

The chain couples TRBV29-1 to TRBJ1-1, with D possibly matching TRBD1 (5 bases). The V end lost 5 bases, the J end lost 1 base, and 14 bases lay between the germline ends. Germline CDR1 is SQVTM and CDR2 is ANQGSEA. This CDR3 has 14 amino acids. The CDR3 coding sequence is TGCAGCGTTAGGGTAGGGGCGAGGAACACTGAAGCTTTCTTT. This gives the protein CSVRVGARNTEAFF.

The chain uses TRBV7-9 and TRBJ2-5; D remains ambiguous. Trimming took off 4 bases at V and 5 bases at J, with 14 bases between the two ends. Germline CDR1 SEHNR, CDR2 FQNEAQ (reference sequence). The CDR3 totals 14 residues. In nucleotides, the CDR3 is TGTGCCAGCAGCTCAGAACCGTCGCTGGAGACCCAGTACTTC. Translated: CASSSEPSLETQYF.

Only one count was recorded for this clone. The CDR3 DNA follows: TGTGCCAGCAGCGTAGGGGACAGGGGGGCTTTTGGCTACACCTTC. Protein sequence: CASSVGDRGAFGYTF. The chain carries TRBV9 and TRBJ1-2; TRBD1 agrees at 11 bases. The V gene end was trimmed by 0 bases and the J gene end by 7 bases; junction bases not matched to a gene: 5. The CDR3 covers 15 residues. Per the germline V gene, CDR1 is SGDLS and CDR2 is YYNGEE.

This chain joins TRBV25-1 and TRBJ2-7, with 9 bases that match TRBD1. The CDR3 loop spans 14 amino acids. Germline V gene sequence: CDR1 MGHDK, CDR2 SYGVNS. The J segment lost 5 bases and the V segment lost 6 bases, leaving 8 bases of the junction unmatched. This CDR3 reads CASSQGTGKNEQYF. CDR3 sequence (DNA): TGTGCCAGCAGCCAAGGGACAGGGAAAAACGAGCAGTACTTC.

The chain links TRBV19 to TRBJ2-1, with 8 bases matching TRBD2. From germline, CDR1 is LNHDA and CDR2 SQIVND (reference sequence). V was pared by 4 bases and J by 2 bases, with 10 bases of the junction left unmatched. This CDR3 region has 17 residues. The CDR3 DNA follows: TGTGCCAGTAGTAAGTGGACTAGCAGGGGCCCCTACAATGAGCAGTTCTTC. Its protein product is CASSKWTSRGPYNEQFF.

This chain joins TRBV4-3 and TRBJ2-2; D ambiguous. Germline V gives CDR1 LGHNA, CDR2 YSLEER. Trimming took 0 bases from V and 6 from J, leaving 5 bases between them. CDR3 length equals 13 residues. The CDR3, as DNA: TGCGCCAGCAGCCAAGACCGTCCCGGGGAGCTGTTTTTT. Protein: CASSQDRPGELFF.

This rearrangement joins TRBV30 to TRBJ1-4; D not certain. CDR1 and CDR2 (germline): GTSNPN, SVGIG (reference sequence). This CDR3 is 10 amino acids long. The V end lost 2 bases, the J end lost 11 bases, and 6 bases lay between the germline ends. DNA of the CDR3: TGTGCCTGGAGTAACGGGAAACTGTTTTTT. This translates into CAWSNGKLFF. The full variable domain, rest sourced from reference TRBV30 and TRBJ1-4, is SQTIHQWPATLVQPVGSPLSLECTVEGTSNPNLYWYRQAAGRGLQLLFYSVGIGQISSEVPQNLSASRPQDRQFILSSKKLLLSDSGFYLCAWSNGKLFFGSGTQLSVL.